This T cell receptor (beta chain) was observed in a study of spatial heterogeneity in lung cancer (dated by TCRdb to about 2019). About the full investigation: Beta-chain transcripts were consistently detected in greater numbers than alpha-chain transcripts, which likely reflects a higher abundance of beta-chain transcripts. In the raw uncorrected reads, each unique combination of TCR and UMI appeared on average more than ten times. In non-small cell lung cancer, the study quantitatively compared TCR alpha and beta repertoires across several tumor regions, matched nontumor lung, and blood. The study linked features of the TCR repertoire to counts of nonsynonymous mutations, which were determined by whole-exome sequencing of tumor tissue. Both alpha and beta chains were TCR-sequenced in samples taken at surgery, namely 220 tumor regions, more than 62 matched nontumor lung samples and 50 to 60 PBMC samples. Broad study findings and their caveats: Ubiquitous expanded tumor TCRs showed up in blood more often at tumor resection than at routine follow-up. Additional single-cell paired TCR alpha and beta sequencing was considered necessary to confirm, at a functional level, the hypothesis that regional TCRs recognize regional mutations.

Library preparation was by 5' RACE. Sequencing used a NextSeq 500. In the TCR library protocol, a unique molecular identifier was attached to each TCR cDNA molecule so that PCR and sequencing errors could be corrected. The paper's data handling went like this. TCR identification, UMI-based error correction and CDR3 extraction were performed with Decombinator tools. TCRs above a frequency of 2 per 1,000, corresponding to the top 1% of the tumor frequency distribution, were defined as expanded. Rényi diversity was computed with the R vegan package after subsampling each repertoire 100 times to 5,000 TCRs. CDR3 similarity networks were constructed using string-kernel similarity of amino acid triplets, with links drawn between CDR3s whose pairwise similarity was above 0.82. Through fastp at Q25 and MiXCR, TCRdb rebuilt clones from the public reads, retaining in-frame beta chains. Rows merge per CDR3 protein into single entries with the most common DNA and genes. Clone size and V and J calls follow TCRdb, not the original study. The sample contains about 26,000 distinct CDR3 sequences, more than 10% of them found a single time. About 26% of the sample goes to the ten largest clones.

The junction shows trimming of 6 bases on V and 6 bases on J, and the gene matches do not reach 7 bases of it. CDR1 and CDR2 are drawn from the germline V gene (reference sequence): LNHDA, SQIVND. Measured from the cysteine to the phenylalanine, the CDR3 is 14 residues long. Only the CDR3 portion is preserved as DNA: 42 bases, with reading frame beginning at the first base. Reading the label with the study, this specimen's time point is: sample taken at primary tumor resection. For TCR sequencing, whole RNA was extracted from tumor and nontumor lung tissue, or from cryopreserved PBMC samples, and no cell sorting was done. Donors were approximately 72 patients with early-stage, untreated non-small cell lung cancer from the lung TRACERx cohort. Only patients with enough RNA available from two or more tumor regions were chosen for TCR sequencing. As regards this clonotype: The clone's antigen remains unknown. No much larger clone is present one base from it, and per-base qualities are unavailable.

The chain employs TRBV19 and TRBJ1-4; 7 nucleotides in the junction match TRBD1. Material: PBMCs, obtained at surgery. This sequence was found in a female donor with early-stage non-small cell lung cancer. The nucleotide sequence is given as TGTGCCAGTAGGCACAGGGGAGTTTATGAAAAACTGTTTTTT. Translated, it reads CASRHRGVYEKLFF.